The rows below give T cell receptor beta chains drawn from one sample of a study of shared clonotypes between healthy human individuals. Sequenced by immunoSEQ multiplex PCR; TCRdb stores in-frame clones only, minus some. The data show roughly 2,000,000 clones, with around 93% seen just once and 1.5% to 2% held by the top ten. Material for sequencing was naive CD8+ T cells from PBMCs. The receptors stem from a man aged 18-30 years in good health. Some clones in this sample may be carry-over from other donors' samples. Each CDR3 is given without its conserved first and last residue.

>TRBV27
ASTSASYEQY
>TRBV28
ASSPVFGRKTQY
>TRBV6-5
ASSPRDGFYEQY
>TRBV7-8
ASSFNAGLAFYNEQF
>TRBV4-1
ASSQVGRANEQF
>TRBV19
ASSDRLAGALEQY
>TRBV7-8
ASSLVLAGVNEQY
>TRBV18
ASSPGVRGEYNEQF
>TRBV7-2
ASKWTSGYEQY
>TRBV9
ASSASGTGGNEQF
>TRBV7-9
ATSAYNPQETQY
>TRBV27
ASSLSENTDTQY
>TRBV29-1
SVGTSGSYEQY
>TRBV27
ASSPLAETQETQY
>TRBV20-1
SARSGGEQF
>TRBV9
ASSLAGVTDTQY
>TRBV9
ASSGQGFSNQPQH
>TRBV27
ASSSPWFNNEQF
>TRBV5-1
ASSWGGGYEQY
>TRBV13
ASSLEPQGEQY
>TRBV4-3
ASSLTGTSYEQY
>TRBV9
ASNPGGNTRNEQF
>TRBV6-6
ASSYLEGGSQPQH
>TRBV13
ASSPRGPEKLF
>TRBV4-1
ASSQALGARFGYT
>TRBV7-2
ASSLVVREQY
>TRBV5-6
ASSYPGQESNYGYT
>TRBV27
ASSLQGRGEGEQY
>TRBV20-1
SGGVEQF
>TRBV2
AIPAGLSGNTIY
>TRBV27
ASRPTGENTEAF
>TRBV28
ASAHGADTQY
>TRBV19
ASNLGGSYNEQF
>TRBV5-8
ASSLWGTASYEQY
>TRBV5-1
ASSLSAGGSYNEQF
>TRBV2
ASSEEATSGGRDTQY
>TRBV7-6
ASSLYPREVGYT
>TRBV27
ASGEFTGSQPQH
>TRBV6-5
ASSSRLMYQETQY
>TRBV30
AWGMTVGYGYT
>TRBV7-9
ASSSTGRSYEQY
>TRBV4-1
ASSQVGGTEAF
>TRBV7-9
ASGRGDTEAF
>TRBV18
ASSPARATGELF
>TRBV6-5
ASSYFAGANEQF
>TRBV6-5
ASSYPGTGSYNEQF